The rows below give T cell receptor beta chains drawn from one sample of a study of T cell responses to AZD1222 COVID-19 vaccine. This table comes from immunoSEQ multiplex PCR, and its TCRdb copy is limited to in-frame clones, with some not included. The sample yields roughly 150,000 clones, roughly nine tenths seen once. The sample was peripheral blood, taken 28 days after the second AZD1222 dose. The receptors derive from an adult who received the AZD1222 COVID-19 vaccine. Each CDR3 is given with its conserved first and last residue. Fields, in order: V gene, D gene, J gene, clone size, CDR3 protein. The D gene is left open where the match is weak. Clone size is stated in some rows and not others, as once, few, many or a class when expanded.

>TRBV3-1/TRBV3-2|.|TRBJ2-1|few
CASRGSGSDEQFF
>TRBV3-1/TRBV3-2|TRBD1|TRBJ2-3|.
CASSPRDRGTDTQYF
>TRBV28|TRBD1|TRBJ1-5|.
CASSPATGGPGQPQHF
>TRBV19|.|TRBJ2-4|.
CASSMRREGENIQYF
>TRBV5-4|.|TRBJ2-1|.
CALGLYNEQFF
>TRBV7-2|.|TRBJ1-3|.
CASSLRDNTRRNTIYF
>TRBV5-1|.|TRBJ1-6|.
CASSLGAFNSPLHF
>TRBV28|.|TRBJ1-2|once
CASSPLGGYGYTF
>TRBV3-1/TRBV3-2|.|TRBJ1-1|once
CASSRSGSAVNTEAFF
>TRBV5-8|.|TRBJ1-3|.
CASSFGRGGVGNTIYF
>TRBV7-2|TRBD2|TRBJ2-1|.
CASSPVAGRNEQFF
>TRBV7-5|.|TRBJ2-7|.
CARSLISVSYEQYF